This TCR beta chain was captured by sequencing in a study of graft-versus-host responses after intestinal transplantation. Across the whole study: Transplant recipients had multivisceral, liver-intestinal, or isolated intestinal grafts.

V lost 7 bases and J lost 4; bases outside the gene matches: 9. CDR1 and CDR2 (germline): LNHDA, SQIVND (reference sequence). This CDR3 region has 15 residues. Measured with immunoSEQ multiplex PCR; TCRdb has only the in-frame clones, and not every one. The sample has some 39,000 clones, approximately 93% seen once. The sequenced sample was PBMCs, obtained 700 to 850 days after intestinal transplantation. This sequence originates from a human patient who received an intestinal transplant, so some T cells may come from the graft donor. The rearrangement links TRBV19 to TRBJ2-5; 10 bases fit TRBD2. CDR3 nucleotides: TGTGCCAGTAAAAGTCTAGCGGGGGAAAGAGAGACCCAGTACTTC. This sequence encodes CASKSLAGERETQYF.